This T cell receptor (beta chain) stems from a study of blood T cell repertoires in COVID-19 (dated by TCRdb to 2019 to 2021). About the investigation overall: Samples from collaborators originated in the United States, Italy and Spain and spanned both the acute and convalescent phases of COVID-19. The prospective study material was composed of cDNA or gDNA derived from T cells, B-cell-depleted T cells, or PBMCs. Subjects who had been exposed to COVID-19, were actively infected with it, or had recovered from it provided the deeply sampled blood TCRbeta repertoires that made up the dataset. The repertoires were made available in a free public database intended to serve as a resource for research on the immune response to SARS-CoV-2. The samples were drawn from two sources: the first 160 participants of the ongoing ImmuneRACE study, and 1,000 to 1,500 subjects contributed by 6 global collaborators. The sample metadata nearly always contained a de-identified subject ID, COVID-19 status, age in years and sex. Where available, HLA class I and class II types were taken from metadata supplied by the sample provider and were not determined by assay-based typing.

Here is what the overall study found, with its caveats: Clinical and demographic metadata were provided uncurated, with the amount varying by source and participant.

On this clone: No cognate antigen has been identified for it. Base qualities are not provided; no much larger clone lies one nucleotide away.

Collaborating institutions collected whole blood in K2EDTA tubes following their own protocols. For TCRbeta analysis, collaborators shipped samples as frozen whole blood, isolated PBMCs, or DNA extracted from either of those sample types. Unmatched junction bases come to 6, with V trimmed by 6 bases and J by 3 bases. The CDR3 contains 14 residues, cysteine and phenylalanine counted. Just CDR3 DNA is preserved here, 42 bases in frame from base 1. According to the germline V gene, CDR1 reads MNHEY and CDR2 reads SVGAGI. The immunoSEQ Assay, a bias-controlled multiplex PCR, was used to amplify TCRbeta CDR3 regions from genomic DNA. Per the authors' processing: The number of nucleated cells in each sample was estimated by amplification of reference gene primers within the assay. To quantify the absolute abundance of each unique TCRbeta CDR3 rearrangement, sequence reads were collapsed and filtered. Productive Simpson clonality was computed per sample as the square root of Simpson's diversity index over productive rearrangements. TCRdb took this table from immuneACCESS and kept in-frame rearrangements with V and J called. Such tables lack part of the clones; where checked against another copy, unresolved V genes explain under half of the gap, and the rest is unexplained. V and J calls and clone size are given by that table; D and trimming were obtained from the DNA. This sample gives some 150,000 clones in total; about 90% of them show up just once. Jointly, the top ten make up about 2.3% of the sample.

The V gene is TRBV6-5 and the J gene is TRBJ1-2; the junction holds 8 bases that match TRBD1. Sequenced: peripheral blood. The sequence derives from a human donor in a cohort sampled during active COVID-19. The base sequence is TGTGCCAGCAGCCCAGGGGGCATGGACTATGGCTACACCTTC. This codes for CASSPGGMDYGYTF.